One T cell receptor (beta chain) is described in this entry. Its target is unknown. Recipients were bled about 28 days pretransplant and at posttransplant days 30, 100, 180. Assay used: immunoSEQ multiplex PCR; TCRdb lists only in-frame clones, some missing. The data hold about 14,000 clones, with around 97% observed a single time. The CDR3 consists of 12 residues. In germline, CDR1 is SGHRS, CDR2 YFSETQ. Deletions cut 2 bases from V and 4 bases from J, with 7 bases between. The entry originates in a study of T cell clonotyping in hematopoietic cell transplantation. Study-level results: Without cell sorting, CD4 versus CD8 contributions remain unresolved. At the given depth, recipient repertoires were over 97% de novo clonotypes. Pathologically expanded recipient clonotypes increased progressively from day 30 to day 180 as diversity fell.

The sequence came from a female patient in her forties or fifties who had an allogeneic stem cell transplant from an unrelated donor, so T cells may come from the graft donor. Some clones in this sample may be carry-over from other donors' samples. The chain carries TRBV5-1 and TRBJ2-7, with D unresolved. The specimen was peripheral blood mononuclear cells, collected 30 days after allogeneic stem cell transplant. CDR3: CASSLVGYEQYF. CDR3 sequence (DNA): TGCGCCAGCAGCTTAGTAGGGTACGAGCAGTACTTC.